The sequence of this TCR beta chain was determined in a study of cytotoxic CD8 clonotypes in ibrutinib-treated CLL. The study, taken as a whole, reports: Under treatment, the uncommon public clonotypes either contracted or remained stable.

The planned depth of sequencing spanned 1 in 200,000 to 1 in 1 million T cells. The repertoire was sequenced with immunoSEQ multiplex PCR; TCRdb's copy has only in-frame clones and lacks some. The sample has approximately 340,000 clones, under 70% seen once. Trimming cost V 0 bases and J 3 bases, with 13 bases left between them. There are 16 residues in the CDR3. CDR1 SGDLS and CDR2 YYNGEE come from the germline V gene. For this clone: The antigen remains unidentified.

Genomic DNA for TCR beta libraries, around 2 micrograms, came from cryopreserved PBMCs. This receptor was taken from a human donor with chronic lymphocytic leukemia. The sequencing used PBMCs, collected after 36 months of ibrutinib treatment. J is TRBJ2-1 and V is TRBV9; D may match TRBD1 or TRBD2 (5 bases each). Here the CDR3 reads CASSVGGVPHYNEQFF. CDR3 nucleotides: TGTGCCAGCAGCGTAGGAGGGGTCCCCCACTACAATGAGCAGTTCTTC.